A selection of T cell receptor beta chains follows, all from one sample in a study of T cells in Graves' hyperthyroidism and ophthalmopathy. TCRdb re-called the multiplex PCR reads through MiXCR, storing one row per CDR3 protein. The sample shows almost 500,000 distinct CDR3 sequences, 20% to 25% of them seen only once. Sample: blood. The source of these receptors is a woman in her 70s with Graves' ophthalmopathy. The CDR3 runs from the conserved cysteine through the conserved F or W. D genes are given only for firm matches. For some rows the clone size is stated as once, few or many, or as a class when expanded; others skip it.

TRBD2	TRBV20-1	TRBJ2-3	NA	CSASLPRSGVAGEADTQYF	TGCAGTGCTAGCCTCCCGAGGTCTGGTGTGGCGGGAGAGGCAGATACGCAGTATTTT
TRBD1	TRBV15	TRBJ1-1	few	CATSRVWDRVEAFF	TGTGCCACCAGCAGAGTGTGGGACAGGGTCGAAGCTTTCTTT
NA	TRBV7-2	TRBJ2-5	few	CASSPGNRVSETQYF	TGTGCCAGCAGCCCCGGGAACAGGGTTTCAGAGACCCAGTACTTC
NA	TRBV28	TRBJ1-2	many	CASSSRIGEDYGYTF	TGTGCCAGCAGTTCCAGAATCGGAGAGGACTATGGCTACACCTTC
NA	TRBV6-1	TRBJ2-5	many	CASLQETQYF	TGTGCCAGCCTACAAGAGACCCAGTACTTC
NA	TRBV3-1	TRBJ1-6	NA	CASSQVLRNNSPLHF	TGTGCCAGCAGCCAAGTTTTGAGAAATAATTCACCCCTCCACTTT
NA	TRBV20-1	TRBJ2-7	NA	CSASYRAQYEQYF	TGCAGTGCTAGCTACAGGGCTCAGTACGAGCAGTACTTC
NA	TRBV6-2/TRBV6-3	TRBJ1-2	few	CASRQVYYGYTF	TGTGCCAGCCGACAGGTCTACTATGGCTACACCTTC
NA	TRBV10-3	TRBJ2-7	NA	CAISESIQGRGEQYF	TGTGCCATCAGTGAGTCGATTCAGGGGCGAGGCGAGCAGTACTTC
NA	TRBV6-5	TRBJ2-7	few	CASSYHREGEQYF	TGTGCCAGCAGTTACCACAGGGAGGGCGAGCAGTACTTC
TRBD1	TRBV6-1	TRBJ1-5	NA	CASRPTGEGNQPQHF	TGTGCCAGCAGACCGACAGGGGAAGGCAATCAGCCCCAGCATTTT
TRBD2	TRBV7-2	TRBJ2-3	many	CASSSGLAGDTQYF	TGTGCCAGCAGCTCGGGACTAGCGGGAGATACGCAGTATTTT
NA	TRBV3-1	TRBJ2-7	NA	CASSPGTVHEQYF	TGTGCCAGCAGCCCCGGGACTGTCCACGAGCAGTACTTC
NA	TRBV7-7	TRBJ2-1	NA	CASSPTGTQRDEQFF	TGTGCTAGCAGCCCTACCGGGACTCAGAGGGATGAGCAGTTCTTC
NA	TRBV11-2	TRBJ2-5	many	CASSLRGVGTQYF	TGTGCCAGCAGCCTACGAGGGGTCGGGACCCAGTACTTC
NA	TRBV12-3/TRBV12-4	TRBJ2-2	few	CASSPVGINGELFF	TGTGCCAGCAGTCCGGTTGGGATTAACGGGGAGCTGTTTTTT
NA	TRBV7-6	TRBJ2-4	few	CASSLGGENIQYF	TGTGCCAGCAGCTTAGGCGGCGAAAACATTCAGTACTTC
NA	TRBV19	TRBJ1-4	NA	CASSGGVSTNEKLFF	TGTGCCAGTAGTGGTGGAGTTTCAACTAATGAAAAACTGTTTTTT
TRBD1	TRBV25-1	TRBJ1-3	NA	CASSLTGSAGNTIYF	TGTGCCAGCAGTTTGACAGGGAGTGCTGGAAACACCATATATTTT
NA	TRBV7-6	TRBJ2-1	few	CASSPFWKGDYNEQFF	TGTGCCAGCAGCCCATTCTGGAAAGGGGACTACAATGAGCAGTTCTTC
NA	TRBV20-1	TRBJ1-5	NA	CSVQAPGNQPQHF	TGCAGTGTTCAGGCCCCGGGCAATCAGCCCCAGCATTTT
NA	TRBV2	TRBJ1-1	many	CASSNEGVNTEAFF	TGTGCCAGCAGTAATGAAGGGGTGAACACTGAAGCTTTCTTT
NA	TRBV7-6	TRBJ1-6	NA	CARMRVGCSPLHF	TGTGCCAGAATGAGGGTAGGATGTTCACCCCTCCACTTT
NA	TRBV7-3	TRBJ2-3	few	CASSLFGGAGTDTQYF	TGTGCCAGCAGCTTATTTGGGGGGGCTGGCACAGATACGCAGTATTTT
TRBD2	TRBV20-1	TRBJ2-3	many	CSATPGGRAVDTQYF	TGCAGTGCTACCCCCGGGGGGAGGGCCGTAGATACGCAGTATTTT
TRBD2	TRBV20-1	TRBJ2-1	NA	CSASGRAIGEQFF	TGCAGTGCTAGCGGGAGGGCGATAGGTGAGCAGTTCTTC
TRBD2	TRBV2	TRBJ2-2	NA	CASMAGRGGGELFF	TGTGCCAGCATGGCGGGGAGGGGAGGCGGGGAGCTGTTTTTT
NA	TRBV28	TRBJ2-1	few	CASTKGHPYYNEQFF	TGTGCCAGCACCAAGGGACATCCTTATTACAATGAGCAGTTCTTC
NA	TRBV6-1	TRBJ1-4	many	CASRPTGINEKLFF	TGTGCCAGCAGACCCACAGGGATTAATGAAAAACTGTTTTTT
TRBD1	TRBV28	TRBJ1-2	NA	CASSLRDRVYGYTF	TGTGCCAGCAGTTTAAGGGACAGGGTCTATGGCTACACCTTC
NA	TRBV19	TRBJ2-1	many	CASKLADGSYNEQFF	TGTGCCAGTAAATTAGCGGACGGCTCCTACAATGAGCAGTTCTTC
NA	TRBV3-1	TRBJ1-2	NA	CASSQSAGTYGYTF	TGTGCCAGCAGCCAATCTGCAGGGACCTATGGCTACACCTTC
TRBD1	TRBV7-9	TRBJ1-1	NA	CASSWTGLSMNTEAFF	TGTGCCAGCAGTTGGACAGGTCTCTCCATGAACACTGAAGCTTTCTTT
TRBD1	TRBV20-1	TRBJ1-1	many	CSAAQGANTEAFF	TGCAGTGCTGCACAGGGGGCGAACACTGAAGCTTTCTTT
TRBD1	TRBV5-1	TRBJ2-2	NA	CASSTTTGGLNTGELFF	TGCGCCAGCAGCACGACTACAGGGGGACTTAACACCGGGGAGCTGTTTTTT
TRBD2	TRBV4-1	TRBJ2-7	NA	CASSQLSGTSYEQYF	TGCGCCAGCAGCCAACTTAGCGGGACCAGCTACGAGCAGTACTTC
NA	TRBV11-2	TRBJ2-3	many	CASSSPSGFTDTQYF	TGTGCCAGCAGCTCCCCCTCGGGGTTCACAGATACGCAGTATTTT
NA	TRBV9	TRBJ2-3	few	CASSVVGGIVPDTQYF	TGTGCCAGCAGCGTAGTTGGGGGGATTGTCCCAGATACGCAGTATTTT
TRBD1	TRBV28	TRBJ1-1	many	CASQGALNTEAFF	TGTGCCAGCCAGGGGGCTTTGAACACTGAAGCTTTCTTT
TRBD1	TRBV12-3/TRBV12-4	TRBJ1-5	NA	CASRAGTGGQPQHF	TGTGCCAGCAGGGCCGGGACAGGGGGTCAGCCCCAGCATTTT
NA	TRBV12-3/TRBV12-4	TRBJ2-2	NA	CASGEGAGGTGELFF	TGTGCCAGCGGAGAGGGGGCCGGGGGTACCGGGGAGCTGTTTTTT
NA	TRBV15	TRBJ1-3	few	CATSSPGISGNTIYF	TGTGCCACCAGCAGCCCGGGCATCTCTGGAAACACCATATATTTT
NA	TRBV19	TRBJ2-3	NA	CASSIGTVSTDTQYF	TGTGCCAGTAGTATTGGAACGGTTAGCACAGATACGCAGTATTTT
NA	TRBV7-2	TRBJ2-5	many	CASSPDPGETQYF	TGTGCCAGCAGCCCCGATCCGGGGGAGACCCAGTACTTC
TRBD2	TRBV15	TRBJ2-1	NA	CATSGIAGGHSSYNEQFF	TGTGCCACCAGCGGGATAGCGGGAGGCCACAGCTCCTACAATGAGCAGTTCTTC
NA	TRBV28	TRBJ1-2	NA	CACSLFNEEGYTF	TGTGCCTGCAGTTTGTTCAATGAGGAGGGCTACACCTTC
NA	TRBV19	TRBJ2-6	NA	CASSRGQETGANVLTF	TGTGCCAGTAGTCGGGGCCAGGAAACTGGGGCCAACGTCCTGACTTTC
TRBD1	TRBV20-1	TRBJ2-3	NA	CSADRGTSATDTQYF	TGCAGTGCAGACAGGGGGACTTCTGCCACAGATACGCAGTATTTT
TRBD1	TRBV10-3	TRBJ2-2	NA	CAIRRDRESGELFF	TGTGCCATCAGGAGGGACAGGGAAAGCGGGGAGCTGTTTTTT
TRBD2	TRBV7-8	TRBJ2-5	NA	CASSYGTRLAGRQETQYF	TGTGCCAGCAGCTACGGAACTAGACTAGCGGGACGGCAGGAGACCCAGTACTTC
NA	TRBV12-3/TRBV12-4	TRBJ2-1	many	CASSPGGRGDYNEQFF	TGTGCCAGCAGTCCCGGGGGTAGGGGGGACTACAATGAGCAGTTCTTC
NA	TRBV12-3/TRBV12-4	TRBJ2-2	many	CASSLFGELFF	TGTGCCAGCAGTCTATTCGGGGAGCTGTTTTTT